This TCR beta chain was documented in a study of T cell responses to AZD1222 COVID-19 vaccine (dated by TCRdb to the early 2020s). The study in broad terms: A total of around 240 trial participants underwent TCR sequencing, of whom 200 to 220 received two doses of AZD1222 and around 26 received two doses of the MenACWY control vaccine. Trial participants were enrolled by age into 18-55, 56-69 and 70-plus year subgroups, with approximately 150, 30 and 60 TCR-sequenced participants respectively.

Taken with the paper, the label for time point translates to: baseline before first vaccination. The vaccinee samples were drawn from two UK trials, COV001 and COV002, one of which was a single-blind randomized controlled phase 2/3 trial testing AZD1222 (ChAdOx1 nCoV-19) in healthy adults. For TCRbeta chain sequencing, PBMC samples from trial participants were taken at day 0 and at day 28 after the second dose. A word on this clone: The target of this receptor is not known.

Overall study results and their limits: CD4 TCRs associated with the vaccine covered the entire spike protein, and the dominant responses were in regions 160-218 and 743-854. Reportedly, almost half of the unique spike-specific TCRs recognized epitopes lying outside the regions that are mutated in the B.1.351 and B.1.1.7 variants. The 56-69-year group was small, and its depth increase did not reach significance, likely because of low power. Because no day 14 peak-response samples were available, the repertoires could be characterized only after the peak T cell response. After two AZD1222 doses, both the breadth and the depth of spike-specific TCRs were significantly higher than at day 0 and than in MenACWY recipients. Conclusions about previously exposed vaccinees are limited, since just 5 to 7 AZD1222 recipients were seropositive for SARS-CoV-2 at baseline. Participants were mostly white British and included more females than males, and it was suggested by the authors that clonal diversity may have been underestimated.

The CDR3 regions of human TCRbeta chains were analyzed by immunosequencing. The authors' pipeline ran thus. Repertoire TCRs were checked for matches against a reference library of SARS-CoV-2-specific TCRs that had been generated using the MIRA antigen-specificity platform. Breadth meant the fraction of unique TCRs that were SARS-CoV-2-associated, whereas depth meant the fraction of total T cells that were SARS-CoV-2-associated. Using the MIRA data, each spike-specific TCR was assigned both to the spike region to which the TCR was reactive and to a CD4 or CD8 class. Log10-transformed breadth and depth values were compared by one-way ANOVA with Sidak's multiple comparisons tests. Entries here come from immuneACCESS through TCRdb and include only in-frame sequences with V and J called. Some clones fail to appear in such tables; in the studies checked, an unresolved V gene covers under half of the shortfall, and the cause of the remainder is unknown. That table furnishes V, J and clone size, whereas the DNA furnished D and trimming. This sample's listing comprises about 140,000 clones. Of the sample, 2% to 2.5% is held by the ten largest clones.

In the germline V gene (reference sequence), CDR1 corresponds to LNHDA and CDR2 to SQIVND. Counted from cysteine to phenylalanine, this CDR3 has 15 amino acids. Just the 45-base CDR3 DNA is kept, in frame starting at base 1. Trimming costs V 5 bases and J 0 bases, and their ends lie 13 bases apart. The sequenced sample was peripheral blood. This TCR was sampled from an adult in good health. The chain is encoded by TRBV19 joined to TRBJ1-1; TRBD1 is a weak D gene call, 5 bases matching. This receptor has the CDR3 CASSDRDPLNTEAFF. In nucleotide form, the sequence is TGTGCCAGTAGTGACCGGGACCCCTTGAACACTGAAGCTTTCTTT.